These T cell receptor beta chains were read from a single sample in a study of response to subunit inactivated influenza vaccine. TCRdb re-analysed the RT-PCR reads in MiXCR, keeping a single row per CDR3 protein. The data show almost 250,000 distinct CDR3 sequences, more than 9% seen once. The sample was non-naive T cells sorted from PBMCs, taken approximately 15 days before vaccination. The receptors shown here come from a man aged 45 to 65 who received an inactivated influenza vaccine. Each CDR3 is given with its conserved first and last residue. Each record gives: clone size, D gene, J gene, CDR3 length, V gene, CDR3 DNA, CDR3 protein. A D gene is named only where the DNA matches it firmly. Part of the rows lack a size; the others show once, few, many or a class for expanded clones.

>few|NA|TRBJ2-7|12|TRBV20-1
TGCAGTGCTAGCGGGAGTAGGTACGAGCAGTACTTC
CSASGSRYEQYF
>many|NA|TRBJ2-2|16|TRBV7-9
TGTGCCAGCAGCCCCGGGCCGGGGGCAACGGGCGGGGAGCTGTTTTTT
CASSPGPGATGGELFF
>few|TRBD2|TRBJ2-7|15|TRBV7-9
TGTGCCAGCAGCCCACCGGGGACTAATAGGAACGAGCAGTACTTC
CASSPPGTNRNEQYF
>many|TRBD1|TRBJ1-1|15|TRBV20-1
TGCAGTGCTACGGCACCGGGCAGGGGGCAAACTGAAGCTTTCTTT
CSATAPGRGQTEAFF
>many|TRBD1|TRBJ1-2|14|TRBV6-1
TGTGCCGTACGACCGGGACAGGATAACTATGGCTACACCTTC
CAVRPGQDNYGYTF
>many|NA|TRBJ2-3|13|TRBV5-1
TGCGCCAGCAGCCCATGGATCACAGATACGCAGTATTTT
CASSPWITDTQYF
>NA|TRBD1|TRBJ2-7|15|TRBV3-1
TGTGCCAGCAGCCCCCGGGACAGGCCTTCCTACGAGCAGTACTTC
CASSPRDRPSYEQYF
>NA|NA|TRBJ1-1|17|TRBV28
TGTGCCAGCGTATTAGATGGGGGGATTTTTATGAACACTGAAGCTTTCTTT
CASVLDGGIFMNTEAFF
>many|NA|TRBJ1-2|14|TRBV4-1
TGCGCCAGCAGCAAACCCGGGGCAAACTATGGCTACACCTTC
CASSKPGANYGYTF
>many|NA|TRBJ2-1|14|TRBV6-2/TRBV6-3
TGTGCCAGCAGTTACTCGACCTTTTTTAGTGAGCAGTTCTTC
CASSYSTFFSEQFF
>NA|TRBD2|TRBJ2-1|13|TRBV20-1
TGCAGTTTAGAAGAACTAGCGTTTAATGAGCAGTTCTTC
CSLEELAFNEQFF
>few|TRBD1|TRBJ1-2|15|TRBV4-2
TGTGCCAGCAGCCAAGAGAGCGGACAGGGCTATGGCTACACCTTC
CASSQESGQGYGYTF
>many|TRBD1|TRBJ2-7|14|TRBV28
TGTGCCAGCAGTTGGGGGACAGGGGTTTACGAGCAGTACTTC
CASSWGTGVYEQYF
>many|NA|TRBJ1-2|11|TRBV28
TGTGCCAGCAGTTTACGCAGAGAATACACCTTC
CASSLRREYTF
>NA|NA|TRBJ1-5|13|TRBV20-1
TGCAGTGCGGTAAGGGACAGCAATCAGCCCCAGCATTTT
CSAVRDSNQPQHF
>few|NA|TRBJ2-2|14|TRBV13
TGTGCCAGCAGCTTTCGAAGAAACACCGGGGAGCTGTTTTTT
CASSFRRNTGELFF
>NA|NA|TRBJ1-1|13|TRBV20-1
TGCAGTGCTAGCTCTGCGTCTCGGACTGAAGCTTTCTTT
CSASSASRTEAFF
>NA|TRBD2|TRBJ2-1|15|TRBV13
TGTGCCAGCAGCGCCAGACTAGCGGGGGCCAATGAGCAGTTCTTC
CASSARLAGANEQFF
>NA|TRBD2|TRBJ2-1|14|TRBV20-1
TGCAGTGCTAGAGATGCCCAGCGGGGCGATGAGCAGTTCTTC
CSARDAQRGDEQFF
>NA|NA|TRBJ2-5|16|TRBV4-3
TGCGCCAGCAGCCAGCACCCCGGGACCGTGGAAGAGACCCAGTACTTC
CASSQHPGTVEETQYF
>few|TRBD1|TRBJ2-7|14|TRBV3-1
TGTGCCAGCAGCCCCGGAGACAGGGTTTACGAGCAGTACTTC
CASSPGDRVYEQYF
>few|TRBD2|TRBJ2-1|19|TRBV6-1
TGTGCCAGCAGTGAAGCTAGCGGGAGAACCACAAGGACACACAATGAGCAGTTCTTC
CASSEASGRTTRTHNEQFF
>many|TRBD2|TRBJ2-1|16|TRBV4-2
TGTGCCAGCAGCCAAGAGGGACTAGCGGGGAGAAATGAGCAGTTCTTC
CASSQEGLAGRNEQFF
>many|NA|TRBJ2-5|14|TRBV5-1
TGTGCCAGCAGCTTAGCCGGCAGCCAAGAGACCCAGTACTTC
CASSLAGSQETQYF
>few|NA|TRBJ1-2|14|TRBV6-1
TGTGCCAGCAGAGCCGGGACACTTAACTATGGCTACACCTTC
CASRAGTLNYGYTF
>NA|NA|TRBJ1-4|15|TRBV2
TGTGCCAGCAGTGAAGTCCCTACCCCTAATGAAAAACTGTTTTTT
CASSEVPTPNEKLFF
>few|TRBD1|TRBJ1-4|14|TRBV6-1
TGTGCCAGCAGCCCATCAGGACAGGGTGAAAAACTGTTTTTT
CASSPSGQGEKLFF
>many|NA|TRBJ2-3|15|TRBV12-3/TRBV12-4
TGTGCCAGCAGTTTTCAGGGCGGGTCAGCAGATACGCAGTATTTT
CASSFQGGSADTQYF
>NA|NA|TRBJ2-1|17|TRBV4-1
TGCGCCAGCAGCCCGCTCGAGGGCGCGACTTCCTACAATGAGCAGTTCTTC
CASSPLEGATSYNEQFF
>few|NA|TRBJ2-1|12|TRBV3-1
TGTGCCAGCAGCCAACCAAGGGGAGGACCGATCTTC
CASSQPRGGPIF
>NA|TRBD1|TRBJ1-5|13|TRBV19
TGTGCCAGTTGGGGGACAGGGATCCAGCCCCAGCATTTT
CASWGTGIQPQHF
>many|NA|TRBJ2-2|10|TRBV7-9
TGTGTCGTGGGAACCGGGGAGCTGTTTTTT
CVVGTGELFF
>few|TRBD1|TRBJ1-1|16|TRBV29-1
TGCAGCGTTGAGAGGTTGGCCCGACAGGGTCGGACTGAAGCTTTCTTT
CSVERLARQGRTEAFF
>NA|NA|TRBJ2-6|15|TRBV4-2
TGTGCCAGCAGCCAAGAGGGCTCTGGGGCCAACGTCCTGACTTTC
CASSQEGSGANVLTF
>few|NA|TRBJ2-3|14|TRBV11-2
TGTGCCAGCAGCTTAGAGGACGCCACAGATACGCAGTATTTT
CASSLEDATDTQYF
>few|TRBD1|TRBJ2-7|15|TRBV7-2
TGTGCCAGCAGCTTAAGGACAGGGGGCGTCCACGAGCAGTACTTC
CASSLRTGGVHEQYF
>NA|NA|TRBJ2-2|15|TRBV20-1
TGCAGTGCTACCCTTGGCGGGTCGAACACCGGGGAGCTGTTTTTT
CSATLGGSNTGELFF
>few|TRBD2|TRBJ2-3|18|TRBV4-2
TGTGCCAGCAGCCAAGACTGGGCTAGCGGGAGGAGCACAGATACGCAGTATTTT
CASSQDWASGRSTDTQYF
>many|NA|TRBJ2-7|14|TRBV27
TGTGCCAGCAGCCCACCGCCCTTTTCCTACGAGCAGTACTTC
CASSPPPFSYEQYF
>NA|NA|TRBJ1-2|11|TRBV30
TGTGTCAACTGGGGGCTCGGCGGCTACACCTTC
CVNWGLGGYTF
>few|TRBD2|TRBJ2-5|12|TRBV2
TGTGCCAGCCGGGAGGACAAAGTGACCCAGTACTTC
CASREDKVTQYF
>NA|NA|TRBJ2-5|12|TRBV29-1
TGCAGCGTTCTGACACCTCAAGAGACCCAGTACTTC
CSVLTPQETQYF
>NA|NA|TRBJ2-5|13|TRBV30
TGTGCCTGGGTTCCGCCGAGGGGGAACACCCAGTACTTC
CAWVPPRGNTQYF
>few|TRBD1|TRBJ1-2|13|TRBV10-3
TGTGCCATCAGCTTACCGGGACAGTATGGCTACACCTTC
CAISLPGQYGYTF
>NA|NA|TRBJ1-2|12|TRBV20-1
TGCAGTGCTAGTGGGTCAAGACGCGGCTACACCTTC
CSASGSRRGYTF
>NA|TRBD2|TRBJ2-3|16|TRBV6-5
TGTGCCAGCAGTTCCCTAGGACTAGCGGCGGCAGGGACGCAGTATTTT
CASSSLGLAAAGTQYF
>few|TRBD2|TRBJ2-5|13|TRBV5-1
TGCGCCAGCAGCCGGCGGGGGTCAGAGACCCAGTACTTC
CASSRRGSETQYF
>few|TRBD2|TRBJ2-1|17|TRBV7-6
TGTGCCAGCAGCTTAGCGCTATTAGCGGGGGGGATCGATGAGCAGTTCTTC
CASSLALLAGGIDEQFF
>few|NA|TRBJ2-2|12|TRBV20-1
TGCAGTGCTAGAGGGGGGACCGGGGAGCTGTTTTTT
CSARGGTGELFF
>many|NA|TRBJ2-5|12|TRBV11-2
TGTGCCAGCCAGGTCAGGGGAGGGGCCCAGTACTTC
CASQVRGGAQYF
>NA|NA|TRBJ1-5|16|TRBV2
TGTGCCAGCAGTGAGATCGGCCCGTTGAGCAATCAGCCCCAGCATTTT
CASSEIGPLSNQPQHF
>NA|TRBD2|TRBJ2-1|15|TRBV5-1
TGCGCCAGCAGCTCCAATCCCGGGACTAGCGCCGAGCAGTTCTTC
CASSSNPGTSAEQFF
>NA|NA|TRBJ2-7|17|TRBV3-1
TGTGCCAGCAGCCAAGCAGGTGGACAGGAGGGCTCTTACGAGCAGTACTTC
CASSQAGGQEGSYEQYF
>few|NA|TRBJ2-7|16|TRBV4-1
TGCGCCAGCAGCCAAGACGCTAGAGGGGGATCCTACGAGCAGTACTTC
CASSQDARGGSYEQYF
>many|TRBD2|TRBJ2-1|16|TRBV7-2
TGTGCCAGCAGCTGGGGACTAGCGGGGGGGGACAATGAGCAGTTCTTC
CASSWGLAGGDNEQFF